This passage covers 16 T cell receptor beta chains from one sample sequenced in a study of OX40 agonist ivuxolimab in advanced cancers. Sequencing used immunoSEQ multiplex PCR; TCRdb keeps in-frame clones, though not all of them. The data contain under 100,000 clones, about 90% of them seen just once; the ten biggest clones take up 8% to 13%. Sequences were derived from CD4+ or CD8+ T cells sorted from blood, sampled in a trial of the OX40 agonist ivuxolimab. All receptors derive from an adult with an advanced solid tumor such as melanoma, head and neck, liver or kidney cancer.

The J gene is TRBJ2-2, the V gene TRBV7-9, with D tentatively TRBD2 (6 bases). V lost 7 bases and J lost 7, with 16 bases in between. Germline loops: CDR1 SEHNR, CDR2 FQNEAQ (reference sequence). This CDR3 contains 14 residues. The CDR3 reads CASTQLTGDGELFF. As DNA, the CDR3 is TGTGCCAGCACCCAACTTACGGGAGACGGGGAGCTGTTTTTT.

V gene TRBV7-9 combines with J gene TRBJ1-3, with 9 bases matching TRBD1. Germline lookup yields CDR1 SEHNR and CDR2 FQNEAQ (reference sequence). V lost 5 bases and J lost 4; bases outside the gene matches: 9. The CDR3 consists of 16 residues. CDR3 region: CASSTTGGLWGNTIYF. In DNA, the CDR3 is TGTGCCAGCAGCACGACAGGGGGACTATGGGGAAACACCATATATTTT.

The chain uses TRBV7-9 and TRBJ1-6, with a possible D match to TRBD1 (5 bases). The germline V gene has CDR1 SEHNR and CDR2 FQNEAQ (reference sequence). Trimming left V 5 bases short and J 6 bases short, with 11 bases between. CDR3 length equals 14 residues. The CDR3 DNA sequence: TGTGCCAGCAGCCAGACAGATCGTAATTCACCCCTCCACTTT. Translation: CASSQTDRNSPLHF.

V is TRBV27 and J is TRBJ1-2; 7 nucleotides match TRBD1. There are 17 residues in the CDR3. V shed 5 bases, J shed 0 bases, and the junction held 12 bases outside the gene matches. Germline V gene data show CDR1 as MNHEY and CDR2 as SMNVEV (reference sequence). The CDR3 here is CASSHRQGWSANYGYTF. The DNA for the CDR3 is TGTGCCAGCAGTCACAGACAGGGTTGGAGTGCTAACTATGGCTACACCTTC.

This chain links TRBV7-9 with TRBJ2-7; weak D call: TRBD2 (6 bases). CDR3 length equals 12 residues. Germline CDR1 is SEHNR and CDR2 is FQNEAQ (reference sequence). V lost 6 bases and J 3 bases, leaving 9 bases between the germline ends. The CDR3 is CASRGGDYEQYF. CDR3 DNA: TGTGCCAGCAGGGGAGGTGACTACGAGCAGTACTTC.

The V call is TRBV6-5, the J call TRBJ1-1; the D is unclear. The CDR3 extends over 15 amino acids. CDR1 and CDR2 from the germline V gene are MNHEY and SVGAGI. Trimming removed 2 bases at V and 0 bases at J, with 10 bases between. The CDR3 sequence: CASSYTKELNTEAFF. The CDR3 bases are TGTGCCAGCAGTTACACCAAAGAGCTGAACACTGAAGCTTTCTTT.

The V and J genes are TRBV9 and TRBJ2-7, with D possibly TRBD1 on 5 matching bases. This CDR3 has 13 amino acids. Germline V gene sequence: CDR1 SGDLS, CDR2 YYNGEE. V was clipped by 4 bases and J by 1 base, with 9 bases between them. The CDR3 nucleotides read TGTGCCAGCAGCCCGACAGAGTCCTACGAGCAGTACTTC. Its protein product is CASSPTESYEQYF.

The chain combines TRBV27 with TRBJ1-5, with TRBD1 as a possible D gene (5 bases). The CDR3 has 18 residues. The V end was cut by 4 bases, the J end by 0 bases, with 19 bases between. The V gene's germline CDR1 is MNHEY and CDR2 SMNVEV (reference sequence). The CDR3 nucleotides are TGTGCCAGCAGTTCCGGGACCTCACCCCTTTATAGCAATCAGCCCCAGCATTTT. Protein: CASSSGTSPLYSNQPQHF.

This chain uses TRBV6-1 with TRBJ2-7, with D possibly being TRBD1 (6 bases). The germline V gene has CDR1 MNHNS and CDR2 SASEGT. CDR3 size: 14 residues. The V end was cut by 6 bases, the J end by 1 base, with 13 bases between. This CDR3 is CASSQAGDSYEQYF. The CDR3 nucleotides are TGTGCCAGCAGCCAGGCAGGGGATTCCTACGAGCAGTACTTC.

This clone was observed a few times. The chain is built from TRBV15 and TRBJ1-2; unclear D gene. The germline V gene encodes CDR1 LNHNV and CDR2 YYDKDF (reference sequence). The V gene lost 5 bases and the J gene lost 4 bases, with 11 bases spanning the gap. This CDR3 has 13 amino acids. CDR3 sequence: CATSSHGLYGYTF. CDR3 DNA: TGTGCCACCAGCTCACACGGTCTCTATGGCTACACCTTC.

The chain uses TRBV5-1 and TRBJ2-2; 7 nucleotides align to TRBD1. Germline V gene data show CDR1 as SGHRS and CDR2 as YFSETQ. The J segment lost 0 bases and the V segment lost 1 base, leaving 12 bases of the junction unmatched. CDR3 size: 19 residues. As DNA, the CDR3 is TGCGCCAGCAGCTTGAGCATTCGGGACAGCAACGCGAACACCGGGGAGCTGTTTTTT. Translation: CASSLSIRDSNANTGELFF.

This chain connects TRBV27 to TRBJ2-7; D is possibly TRBD2 (5 bases). V lost 2 bases, J lost 0 bases, and 14 bases lay in between. Looked up from germline, CDR1 is MNHEY and CDR2 is SMNVEV (reference sequence). CDR3 size: 16 residues. CDR3 amino acids: CASSLIGLTTSYEQYF. The CDR3 region has the DNA TGTGCCAGCAGTTTAATTGGACTGACCACCTCCTACGAGCAGTACTTC.

The V and J genes are TRBV5-1 and TRBJ2-7, with D uncertain. The CDR3 runs 13 residues. The V gene lost 2 bases and the J gene lost 2 bases, with 8 bases spanning the gap. Looked up from germline, CDR1 is SGHRS and CDR2 is YFSETQ. The CDR3 region is CASSFYGTYEQYF. The CDR3 DNA follows: TGCGCCAGCAGCTTCTACGGTACCTACGAGCAGTACTTC.

This chain uses TRBV9 with TRBJ1-1, with D perhaps matching TRBD1 (6 bases). Looked up from germline, CDR1 is SGDLS and CDR2 is YYNGEE. Trimming removed 3 bases at V and 3 bases at J, with 12 bases between. The CDR3 covers 14 residues. DNA for the CDR3: TGTGCCAGCAGCGGAGGCCACAGGGACACTGAAGCTTTCTTT. Its protein is CASSGGHRDTEAFF.

The CDR3 spells CASSQEWTGLGVGNQPQHF. CDR3 in DNA: TGTGCCAGCAGCCAAGAATGGACAGGTCTTGGAGTCGGCAATCAGCCCCAGCATTTT. The chain carries TRBV4-2 and TRBJ1-5; TRBD1 agrees at 7 bases. With 0 bases clipped from V and 2 bases from J, the junction kept 13 bases outside the gene matches. Germline V lookup: CDR1 LGHNA, CDR2 YNFKEQ. The CDR3 length is 19 residues.

J is TRBJ1-6 and V is TRBV6-5; TRBD1 is a possible D gene (6 bases). The V gene lost 6 bases and the J gene lost 11 bases, with 11 bases spanning the gap. CDR1 MNHEY and CDR2 SVGAGI come from the germline V gene. The CDR3 is 12 amino acids. The CDR3 reads CASSTGGPPLHF. For the CDR3, the DNA is TGTGCCAGCAGCACCGGGGGCCCACCCCTCCACTTT.